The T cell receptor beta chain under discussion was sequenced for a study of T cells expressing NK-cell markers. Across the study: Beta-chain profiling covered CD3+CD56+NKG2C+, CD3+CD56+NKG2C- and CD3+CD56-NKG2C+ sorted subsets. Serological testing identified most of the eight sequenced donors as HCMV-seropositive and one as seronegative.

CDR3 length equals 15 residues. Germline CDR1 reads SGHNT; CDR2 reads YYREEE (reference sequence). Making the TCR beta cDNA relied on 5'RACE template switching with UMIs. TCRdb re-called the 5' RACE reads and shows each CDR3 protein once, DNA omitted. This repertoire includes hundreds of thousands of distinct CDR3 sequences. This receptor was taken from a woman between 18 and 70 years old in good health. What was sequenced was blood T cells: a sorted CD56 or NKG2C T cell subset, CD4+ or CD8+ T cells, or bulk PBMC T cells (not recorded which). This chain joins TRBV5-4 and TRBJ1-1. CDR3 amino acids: CASSRLGLMNTEAFF.